The 20 T cell receptor beta chains below all came from one sample that was sequenced in a study of blood T cells in healthy people across ages. A second PCR of roughly 7 to 11 cycles used a sample-barcoded 5' primer and a J-beta primer mix. TCRdb analysed the 5' RACE reads with MiXCR anew, one entry per CDR3 protein. The sample records hundreds of thousands of distinct CDR3 sequences, 50% to 65% being singletons. The sequencing input was blood. All receptors derive from a man aged 80 or over in good health.

The chain is built from TRBV20-1 and TRBJ2-1, with 10 bases that match TRBD2. The junction had 10 bases not matched to a gene; V was cut back by 6 bases and J by 5 bases. This CDR3 has 15 amino acids. The V gene's germline CDR1 is DFQATT and CDR2 SNEGSKA (reference sequence). The CDR3 protein is CSATSGRAVHNEQFF. In DNA form, the CDR3 reads TGCAGTGCAACGAGCGGGAGGGCCGTCCACAATGAGCAGTTCTTC.

The chain is built from TRBV7-2 and TRBJ1-4; 7 nucleotides line up with TRBD1. This CDR3 has 16 residues. The V and J ends lost 5 bases and 2 bases, in that order; junction bases with no gene match: 8. Per germline, CDR1 SGHTA and CDR2 FQGNSA. This CDR3 is CASSLRGGQTNEKLFF. In DNA form, the CDR3 reads TGTGCCAGCAGCCTTAGAGGGGGCCAGACTAATGAAAAACTGTTTTTT.

J is TRBJ2-1 and V is TRBV4-2; TRBD2 aligns across 9 bases. Trimming at V came to 1 base and at J to 5 bases, leaving 6 bases not matched to a gene. This CDR3 comprises 16 residues. Germline V gene lookup returns CDR1 LGHNA and CDR2 YNFKEQ. The CDR3: CASSQAAGGLNNEQFF. The CDR3 coding sequence is TGTGCCAGCAGCCAAGCCGCGGGAGGGCTGAACAATGAGCAGTTCTTC.

The rearrangement uses TRBV20-1 and TRBJ2-4; D call uncertain. Germline V CDR1 and CDR2: DFQATT, SNEGSKA (reference sequence). The CDR3 loop spans 15 amino acids. V gave up 6 bases and J gave up 0 bases, with 15 bases separating them. CDR3 sequence: CSAARLALAKNIQYF. CDR3 nucleotides: TGCAGTGCGGCAAGACTGGCTCTAGCCAAAAACATTCAGTACTTC.

This clonotype turned up a few times. This chain connects TRBV28 to TRBJ1-1; tentative D call: TRBD1 (5 bases). This CDR3 contains 13 residues. V lost 5 bases and J lost 3, with 10 bases in between. Germline values: CDR1 MDHEN, CDR2 SYDVKM. CDR3 sequence (DNA): TGTGCCAGCAGTGTACAGGAAGACACTGAAGCTTTCTTT. This codes for CASSVQEDTEAFF. The full variable domain, with the rest looked up from reference TRBV28 and TRBJ1-1, is DVKVTQSSRYLVKRTGEKVFLECVQDMDHENMFWYRQDPGLGLRLIYFSYDVKMKEKGDIPEGYSVSREKKERFSLILESASTNQTSMYLCASSVQEDTEAFFGQGTRLTVV.

This chain connects TRBV2 to TRBJ2-3; the match to TRBD2 covers 9 bases. CDR1 and CDR2 from the germline V gene are SNHLY and FYNNEI. The trim removed 3 bases at V and 14 bases at J, leaving 24 bases unmatched. The CDR3 totals 18 residues. CDR3 in DNA: TGTGCCAGCAGTGAGATAAGGTGGCGGGAGGGTCGAGGGAGATACGCGTATTTT. As protein: CASSEIRWREGRGRYAYF. Full variable domain (missing parts from reference TRBV2 and TRBJ2-3): EPEVTQTPSHQVTQMGQEVILRCVPISNHLYFYWYRQILGQKVEFLVSFYNNEISEKSEIFDDQFSVERPDGSNFTLKIRSTKLEDSAMYFCASSEIRWREGRGRYAYFGPGTRLTVL.

About this clonotype itself: At one end, the junction sequence differs from germline, possibly due to a read error. The chain carries TRBV27 and TRBJ2-6; either TRBD1 or TRBD2 may supply D (6 bases each). The CDR3 is 16 amino acids. CDR1 is MNHEY, CDR2 SMNVEV, per germline (reference sequence). Written as DNA, the CDR3 is TGTGCCAGCAGTGCATCATCCCGCTGGGGGGCCAACGTCCCGACTTTC. This encodes CASSASSRWGANVPTF.

The chain employs TRBV10-2 and TRBJ2-1; TRBD2 is a possible D gene (5 bases). Germline CDR1 and CDR2: WSHSY and SAAADI. The V gene lost 3 bases and the J gene lost 10 bases, with 16 bases spanning the gap. This CDR3 region has 14 residues. This CDR3 reads CASSDNSPGKEQFF. Here the CDR3 DNA reads TGCGCCAGCAGTGATAATTCGCCGGGAAAAGAGCAGTTCTTC.

The chain recombines TRBV5-1 with TRBJ2-2; TRBD1 aligns across 9 bases. Germline V gene sequence: CDR1 SGHRS, CDR2 YFSETQ. V dropped 4 bases and J dropped 4; count of bases not matched to a gene: 8. CDR3 length: 16 residues. The CDR3 sequence is CASSPTGTGITGELFF. For the CDR3, the DNA is TGCGCCAGCAGCCCCACCGGGACAGGGATCACCGGGGAGCTGTTTTTT.

This chain joins TRBV16 and TRBJ1-6, with D possibly TRBD1 on 6 matching bases. The CDR3 has 21 residues. Trimming took 2 bases from V and 0 from J, leaving 23 bases between them. Per germline, CDR1 KGHSY and CDR2 FQNENV. The CDR3 protein is CASSQKLSDSPKRSYNSPLHF. Written as DNA, the CDR3 is TGTGCCAGCAGCCAAAAACTTTCGGACAGTCCAAAGCGCTCCTATAATTCACCCCTCCACTTT.

J is TRBJ2-3 and V is TRBV6-4; the D gene could be TRBD1 or TRBD2 (6 bases each). The CDR3 contains 14 residues. Per germline, CDR1 MRHNA and CDR2 SNTAGT. Trimming left V 8 bases short and J 2 bases short, with 14 bases between. The CDR3 DNA reads as TGTGCCAGCGCAGACGGGGGCCACACAGATACGCAGTATTTT. Residues: CASADGGHTDTQYF.

This clonotype showed up just a few times. This sequence joins TRBV20-1 and TRBJ2-1; D may be TRBD1 or TRBD2 (5 bases each). The germline V gene encodes CDR1 DFQATT and CDR2 SNEGSKA (reference sequence). Trimming left V 3 bases short and J 12 bases short, with 21 bases between. CDR3 size: 14 residues. The chain's CDR3 is CSASMVSSPGRQFF. The CDR3 DNA reads TGCAGTGCTAGCATGGTTAGCTCACCAGGGAGGCAGTTCTTC.

The rearrangement links TRBV3-1 to TRBJ2-6; 7 bases agree with TRBD1. Germline trimming cut 4 bases from V and 7 bases from J; bases unmatched to any gene: 10. CDR3 length: 16 residues. Looked up from germline, CDR1 is LGHDT and CDR2 is YNNKEL (reference sequence). The CDR3 nucleotides read TGTGCCAGCAGCCCAAGAGGACAGGTGGGCGCCAACGTCCTGACTTTC. Its translation is CASSPRGQVGANVLTF. Using reference TRBV3-1 and TRBJ2-6 for the parts outside the CDR3, the full variable domain is DTAVSQTPKYLVTQMGNDKSIKCEQNLGHDTMYWYKQDSKKFLKIMFSYNNKELIINETVPNRFSPKSPDKAHLNLHINSLELGDSAVYFCASSPRGQVGANVLTFGAGSRLTVL.

This rearrangement joins TRBV10-3 to TRBJ1-1; no firm D call. The CDR3 has 13 amino acids. The germline V gene has CDR1 ENHRY and CDR2 SYGVKD. Trimming removed 8 bases from V and 4 bases from J, with 14 bases in between. CDR3 coding DNA: TGTGCCATCGCGGGAGGGCTTCTCACTGAAGCTTTCTTT. It translates to CAIAGGLLTEAFF.

This chain uses TRBV15 with TRBJ2-5; no clear D. The V gene lost 3 bases and the J gene lost 2 bases, with 13 bases spanning the gap. The CDR3 length is 15 residues. Germline CDR1 LNHNV, CDR2 YYDKDF (reference sequence). CDR3 in amino acids: CATSRPGVLQETQYF. The DNA for the CDR3 is TGTGCCACCAGCAGGCCCGGTGTTTTACAAGAGACCCAGTACTTC.

This chain joins TRBV12-3 or TRBV12-4 and TRBJ2-7, with 9 bases matching TRBD2. With 7 bases clipped from V and 7 bases from J, the junction kept 17 bases outside the gene matches. The CDR3 contains 16 residues. The CDR3 sequence: CASTLGRLAAYNEQYF. The CDR3 DNA sequence: TGTGCCAGCACCCTTGGCCGACTAGCGGCCTACAATGAGCAGTACTTC.

V usage is TRBV6-6 and J usage is TRBJ2-1, with 13 bases lining up with TRBD2. The junction had 7 bases not matched to a gene; V was cut back by 8 bases and J by 0 bases. Germline loops: CDR1 MNHNY, CDR2 SVGAGI (reference sequence). The CDR3 extends over 17 amino acids. The CDR3, as DNA: TGTGCCAGCCGCCAGTGGACTAGCGGGAGCTCCTACAATGAGCAGTTCTTC. It is translated as CASRQWTSGSSYNEQFF.

The rearrangement links TRBV6-4 to TRBJ2-5, with TRBD1 matching over 7 bases. The CDR3 covers 15 residues. V was clipped by 6 bases and J by 5 bases; unmatched bases: 12. CDR1 and CDR2 from the germline V gene are MRHNA and SNTAGT. Written as DNA, the CDR3 is TGTGCCAGCAGCGAAGGAGACAGGGATCGGGAGACCCAGTACTTC. This gives the protein CASSEGDRDRETQYF.

The sample holds a few counts of this clonotype. The V gene is TRBV7-9, the J gene TRBJ2-3; D may be TRBD1 or TRBD2 (5 bases each). The germline gives CDR1 SEHNR, CDR2 FQNEAQ (reference sequence). The CDR3 consists of 14 residues. V lost 4 bases and J lost 14, with 22 bases in between. The CDR3 region has the DNA TGTGCCAGCAGCTCTGTCACGGGGCACAGATACGCGTATTTT. Translating gives CASSSVTGHRYAYF.

This sequence joins TRBV11-2 and TRBJ2-1; 13 bases line up with TRBD2. The J segment lost 9 bases and the V segment lost 5 bases, leaving 10 bases of the junction unmatched. Per germline, CDR1 SGHAT and CDR2 FQNNGV. CDR3 length: 16 amino acids. CDR3 amino acids: CASSLLGLAGTGEQFF. The CDR3 nucleotides are TGTGCCAGCAGCCTACTGGGACTAGCGGGAACTGGTGAGCAGTTCTTC.